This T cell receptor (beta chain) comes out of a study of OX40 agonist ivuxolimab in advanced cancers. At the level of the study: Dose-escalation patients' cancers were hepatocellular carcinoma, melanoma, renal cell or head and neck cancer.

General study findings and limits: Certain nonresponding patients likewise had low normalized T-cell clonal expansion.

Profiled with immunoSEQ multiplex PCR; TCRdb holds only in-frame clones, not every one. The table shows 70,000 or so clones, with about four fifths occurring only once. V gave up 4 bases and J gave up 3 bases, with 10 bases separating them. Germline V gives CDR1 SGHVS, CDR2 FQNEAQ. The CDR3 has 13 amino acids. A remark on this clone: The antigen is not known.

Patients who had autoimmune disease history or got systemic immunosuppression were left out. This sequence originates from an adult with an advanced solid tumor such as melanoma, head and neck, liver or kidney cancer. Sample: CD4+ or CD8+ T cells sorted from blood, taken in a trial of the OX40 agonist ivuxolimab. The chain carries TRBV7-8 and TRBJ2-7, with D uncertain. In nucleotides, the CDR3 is TGTGCCAGCAGCTATAGGGTTAGCTACGAGCAGTACTTC. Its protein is CASSYRVSYEQYF.